Listed below are T cell receptor beta chains from one sample, sequenced in a study of neoadjuvant nivolumab and ipilimumab in lung cancer. Generated by immunoSEQ multiplex PCR, the TCRdb table keeps only in-frame clones and is missing some. Of approximately 31,000 clones listed, roughly nine tenths are singletons. Sequenced here: peripheral blood, sampled after neoadjuvant nivolumab, alone or with ipilimumab, at or shortly before surgery. The receptors were sampled from an adult with non-small cell lung cancer. Each CDR3 is given with its conserved first and last residue. The D gene is left open where the match is weak. A clone size is listed for some rows: how often the clone was seen (once, few, many), or a class if it is expanded.

15	TRBV5-1	-	TRBJ2-7	-	CASSPGRGRGHEQYF	TGCGCCAGCAGCCCGGGGCGGGGTCGGGGCCACGAGCAGTACTTC
16	TRBV9	-	TRBJ2-3	-	CASSVGAEQSTDTQYF	TGTGCCAGCAGCGTAGGGGCGGAACAGTCAACAGATACGCAGTATTTT
16	TRBV5-1	-	TRBJ1-1	-	CASSLGVGLMNTEAFF	TGCGCCAGCAGCTTGGGTGTAGGATTAATGAACACTGAAGCTTTCTTT
13	TRBV11-2	once	TRBJ1-1	TRBD1	CASSVDRGAEAFF	TGTGCCAGCAGCGTAGACAGGGGCGCTGAAGCTTTCTTT
13	TRBV10-3	few	TRBJ1-5	-	CAAATDSNQPQHF	TGTGCCGCAGCCACAGATAGCAATCAGCCCCAGCATTTT
17	TRBV7-9	-	TRBJ1-2	-	CASSLAPRQAANYGYTF	TGTGCCAGCAGCTTAGCGCCCCGACAGGCCGCAAACTATGGCTACACCTTC
15	TRBV5-5	-	TRBJ1-3	-	CASSFLGTDGNTIYF	TGTGCCAGCAGCTTCTTAGGGACTGATGGAAACACCATATATTTT
13	TRBV14	-	TRBJ1-6	-	CASSQVQGSPLHF	TGTGCCAGCAGCCAAGTACAGGGCTCACCCCTCCACTTT
13	TRBV10-1	-	TRBJ1-2	-	CASSETARHGYTF	TGCGCCAGCAGTGAGACAGCTAGGCATGGCTACACCTTC
13	TRBV18	-	TRBJ2-7	-	CASSPKVAGEQYF	TGTGCCAGCTCACCGAAGGTTGCGGGCGAGCAGTACTTC
14	TRBV5-1	-	TRBJ1-1	-	CASSLERVNTEAFF	TGCGCCAGCAGCTTGGAGAGGGTGAACACTGAAGCTTTCTTT
15	TRBV5-5	-	TRBJ1-3	-	CASSLWGHDGNTIYF	TGTGCCAGCAGCTTGTGGGGACATGATGGAAACACCATATATTTT
15	TRBV2	-	TRBJ1-2	-	CASSEGTVINYGYTF	TGTGCCAGCAGTGAAGGGACAGTCATTAACTATGGCTACACCTTC
14	TRBV5-6	-	TRBJ2-5	-	CASSLTGPQETQYF	TGTGCCAGCAGCCTTACGGGACCCCAAGAGACCCAGTACTTC
14	TRBV9	-	TRBJ2-4	-	CASSAAYSGTGQYF	TGTGCCAGCAGCGCCGCGTACTCCGGGACCGGGCAGTACTTC
14	TRBV19	-	TRBJ1-4	TRBD1	CASSGTALNEKLFF	TGTGCCAGTAGTGGGACAGCTCTTAATGAAAAACTGTTTTTT
15	TRBV9	-	TRBJ2-7	TRBD2	CASSVGDTGGYEQYF	TGTGCCAGCAGCGTGGGGGACACGGGGGGGTACGAGCAGTACTTC
18	TRBV5-6	-	TRBJ2-6	-	CASSLVGGVGSGANVLTF	TGTGCCAGCAGCTTGGTAGGCGGGGTAGGCTCTGGGGCCAACGTCCTGACTTTC
15	TRBV5-6	-	TRBJ2-3	TRBD1	CASSLNSGGWTTQYF	TGTGCCAGCAGCTTGAATTCAGGGGGCTGGACTACGCAGTATTTT
15	TRBV18	-	TRBJ2-2	TRBD1	CASSIDRANTGELFF	TGTGCCAGCTCAATAGACAGGGCGAACACCGGGGAGCTGTTTTTT
15	TRBV29-1	once	TRBJ1-4	-	CSVRGRAGDNEKLFF	TGCAGCGTCCGGGGCAGGGCGGGGGATAATGAAAAACTGTTTTTT
14	TRBV7-2	-	TRBJ1-1	TRBD1	CASSLTGGNTEAFF	TGTGCCAGCAGCCTGACAGGGGGCAACACTGAAGCTTTCTTT
12	TRBV7-9	-	TRBJ1-5	-	CASSLVNQPQHF	TGTGCCAGCAGCTTAGTTAACCAGCCCCAGCATTTT
13	TRBV7-2	-	TRBJ2-7	-	CASSVDQPWEQYF	TGTGCCAGCAGCGTGGACCAGCCTTGGGAGCAGTACTTC
16	TRBV6-6	-	TRBJ2-7	-	CASSPRVRGASYEQYF	TGTGCCAGCAGCCCCCGCGTGAGGGGAGCTTCCTACGAGCAGTACTTC
14	TRBV5-6	-	TRBJ2-2	-	CASSLNQGKGELFF	TGTGCCAGCAGCTTGAACCAGGGTAAAGGGGAGCTGTTTTTT
15	TRBV18	-	TRBJ2-7	TRBD1	CASSAFGTGGSEQYF	TGTGCCAGCTCAGCTTTCGGGACAGGGGGCTCCGAGCAGTACTTC
12	TRBV29-1	-	TRBJ2-7	-	CSAEGFTYEQYF	TGCAGCGCCGAGGGCTTCACCTACGAGCAGTACTTC
13	TRBV6-6	-	TRBJ1-5	-	CASSYSKEQPQHF	TGTGCCAGCAGTTACTCGAAGGAGCAGCCCCAGCATTTT
19	TRBV29-1	-	TRBJ2-3	TRBD2	CSVEGLAGGWKGGTDTQYF	TGCAGCGTTGAAGGACTAGCGGGGGGTTGGAAGGGAGGCACAGATACGCAGTATTTT
13	TRBV5-4	once	TRBJ1-4	-	CASSFEASEKLFF	TGTGCCAGCAGCTTTGAGGCCAGCGAAAAACTGTTTTTT
13	TRBV29-1	-	TRBJ2-7	TRBD2	CSVGTSGGYEQYF	TGCAGCGTCGGCACTAGCGGGGGCTACGAGCAGTACTTC
15	TRBV5-1	-	TRBJ1-1	-	CATNVLASAYTEAFF	TGCGCCACTAACGTCTTGGCTAGCGCCTACACTGAAGCTTTCTTT
15	TRBV6-1	-	TRBJ2-3	TRBD1	CASTDGQGSTDTQYF	TGTGCCAGCACTGACGGACAGGGTAGCACAGATACGCAGTATTTT
15	TRBV6-1	-	TRBJ2-3	-	CASKRRGPHTDTQYF	TGTGCCAGCAAGAGGAGGGGTCCCCATACAGATACGCAGTATTTT